This TCR beta chain was sequenced for a study of blood T cell repertoires in COVID-19. A word on this clone: The same CDR3 is also encoded by other DNA sequences in this sample.

Libraries were prepared by immunoSEQ multiplex PCR; TCRdb keeps only in-frame clonotypes and omits some of them. The sample contains approximately 390,000 clones, roughly 87% of which appear only once. The sequenced sample consisted of PBMCs or T cells enriched from blood (not recorded which). This sequence was found in a woman aged 40 to 50 with acute COVID-19.

Here the CDR3 DNA reads TGTGCCAGCAGCTCAGGACAGGGAAACACTGAAGCTTTCTTT. Translated, it gives CASSSGQGNTEAFF. This rearrangement joins TRBV5-4 to TRBJ1-1; 8 positions match TRBD1. From germline, CDR1 is SGHNT and CDR2 YYREEE (reference sequence). The V segment lost 3 bases and the J segment 2 bases; nucleotides outside the gene matches: 3. The CDR3 is 14 amino acids.